This T cell receptor (beta chain) was recorded in a study of blood T cell repertoires in COVID-19. Study information: Material from acute and convalescent COVID-19 was sourced from the United States, Italy and Spain.

The assay was immunoSEQ multiplex PCR, and TCRdb's table has in-frame clones only and misses some. The sample records 170,000 or so clones, 88% being singletons. Participants' own reports of clinical history determined their cohort assignment. The CDR3 spans 16 residues. Germline CDR1 SGHRS, CDR2 YFSETQ. V was pared by 3 bases and J by 2 bases, with 16 bases between. The sequencing sample was made of PBMCs or T cells enriched from blood (not recorded which). This TCR was recovered from a woman aged 18-35 years who had recovered from COVID-19. V and J are TRBV5-1 and TRBJ2-3; D is perhaps TRBD2 (6 bases). CDR3 sequence (DNA): TGCGCCAGCAGCTGGGGTAGCGGAATATACACAGATACGCAGTATTTT. Translating gives CASSWGSGIYTDTQYF.